This T cell receptor (beta chain) emerged from a study of blood T cell repertoires in COVID-19. Profiling relied on immunoSEQ multiplex PCR, and the TCRdb table lists in-frame clones only, not all of them. This sample yields around 80,000 clones, of which 80% to 90% are seen a single time; roughly 4.8% belongs to the top ten. Trimming cost V 4 bases and J 8 bases, with 8 bases left between them. CDR1 is LNHDA and CDR2 is SQIVND in the germline V gene (reference sequence). This CDR3 has 11 residues. The source material was peripheral blood. This receptor was obtained from a woman of 80 years or more with acute or convalescent COVID-19. The chain employs TRBV19 and TRBJ1-1; tentatively, D is TRBD1 (6 bases). Here the CDR3 DNA reads TGTGCCAGTAGTAGTAGGGGGGAAGCTTTCTTT. Translated, it gives CASSSRGEAFF.